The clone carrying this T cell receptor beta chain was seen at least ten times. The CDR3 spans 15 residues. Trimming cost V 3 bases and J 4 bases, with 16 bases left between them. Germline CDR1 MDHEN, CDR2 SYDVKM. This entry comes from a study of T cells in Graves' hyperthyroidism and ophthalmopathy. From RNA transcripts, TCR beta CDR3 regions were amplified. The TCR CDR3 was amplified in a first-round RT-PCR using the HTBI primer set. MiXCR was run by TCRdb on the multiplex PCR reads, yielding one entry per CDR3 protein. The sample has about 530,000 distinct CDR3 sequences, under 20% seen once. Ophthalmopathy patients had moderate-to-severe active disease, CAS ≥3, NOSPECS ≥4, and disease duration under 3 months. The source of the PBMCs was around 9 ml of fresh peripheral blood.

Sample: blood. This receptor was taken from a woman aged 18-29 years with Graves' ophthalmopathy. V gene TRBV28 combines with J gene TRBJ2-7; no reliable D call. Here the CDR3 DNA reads TGTGCCAGCAGTTTTTCACCCAGGCACCCTTACGAGCAGTACTTC. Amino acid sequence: CASSFSPRHPYEQYF. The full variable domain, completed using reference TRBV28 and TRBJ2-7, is DVKVTQSSRYLVKRTGEKVFLECVQDMDHENMFWYRQDPGLGLRLIYFSYDVKMKEKGDIPEGYSVSREKKERFSLILESASTNQTSMYLCASSFSPRHPYEQYFGPGTRLTVT.